The 9 T cell receptor beta chains reported below all come from one sample, sequenced in a study of control samples from healthy donors and cancer patients. Using immunoSEQ multiplex PCR, the repertoire was profiled, and TCRdb retains in-frame clones only, with some absent. The table shows approximately 160,000 clones, with 92% occurring only once. The sequencing sample was made of blood. Receptors originate from a woman in her 30s in good health.

The J gene is TRBJ2-1, the V gene TRBV7-9; tentative D call: TRBD2 (5 bases). This CDR3 is 14 amino acids long. Germline V CDR1 and CDR2: SEHNR, FQNEAQ (reference sequence). Deletions cut 6 bases from V and 7 bases from J, with 16 bases between. CDR3 region: CASRGGDAWNEQFF. Here the CDR3 DNA reads TGTGCCAGCAGAGGAGGAGATGCCTGGAATGAGCAGTTCTTC.

The CDR3 DNA sequence: TGTGCCGGGGATGGAAGTTCGAACACCGGGGAGCTGTTTTTT. It is translated as CAGDGSSNTGELFF. This chain uses TRBV9 with TRBJ2-2; no reliable D call. The V end lost 10 bases, the J end lost 0 bases, and 13 bases lay between the germline ends. CDR1 SGDLS and CDR2 YYNGEE come from the germline V gene. The CDR3 covers 14 residues.

This clone was seen more than once but under ten times. The V call is TRBV28, the J call TRBJ2-3; a possible D gene is TRBD2 (5 bases). The CDR3 has 13 amino acids. V lost 10 bases and J lost 5, with 16 bases in between. Germline-derived CDR1 and CDR2 are MDHEN and SYDVKM. Written as DNA, the CDR3 is TGTGCCACGCTAGCCCGGATACGAGATACGCAGTATTTT. Its protein is CATLARIRDTQYF.

The rearrangement links TRBV18 to TRBJ1-2; perhaps TRBD1 as D (5 bases). Germline assignment: CDR1 KGHSH and CDR2 LQKENI. The CDR3 length is 15 residues. Trimming took 5 bases from V and 6 from J, leaving 19 bases between them. CDR3 coding DNA: TGTGCCAGCTCATCGACCGGGACTCCCTCCGATGGCTACACCTTC. Encoded protein: CASSSTGTPSDGYTF. The variable domain in full, completed from reference TRBV18 and TRBJ1-2, reads NAGVMQNPRHLVRRRGQEARLRCSPMKGHSHVYWYRQLPEEGLKFMVYLQKENIIDESGMPKERFSAEFPKEGPSILRIQQVVRGDSAAYFCASSSTGTPSDGYTFGSGTRLTVV.

The rearrangement uses TRBV27 and TRBJ2-7, with a tentative D call TRBD1 (6 bases). Trimming removed 6 bases from V and 4 bases from J, with 19 bases in between. Germline V lookup: CDR1 MNHEY, CDR2 SMNVEV (reference sequence). This CDR3 region has 15 residues. CDR3 bases: TGTGCCAGCAGCCAGGGGCCATACAACTTATACGAGCAGTACTTC. Translating it yields CASSQGPYNLYEQYF.

The gene calls are TRBV4-1 and TRBJ2-1; 7 nucleotides line up with TRBD2. This CDR3 has 15 amino acids. In germline, CDR1 is MGHRA, CDR2 YSYEKL. The V and J ends lost 1 base and 3 bases, in that order; junction bases with no gene match: 3. The CDR3 region has the DNA TGCGCCAGCAGCCAAGTTGCGGGAGTCTACAATGAGCAGTTCTTC. Its translation is CASSQVAGVYNEQFF.

CDR3 sequence (DNA): TGTGCCAGCAGCCTACGGGGGACTAGCGGGACCCGAAGCTCCTACAATGAGCAGTTCTTC. The encoded protein is CASSLRGTSGTRSSYNEQFF. V gene TRBV27 combines with J gene TRBJ2-1, with 13 bases identical to TRBD2. Looked up from germline, CDR1 is MNHEY and CDR2 is SMNVEV (reference sequence). The CDR3 has 20 residues. The trim removed 6 bases at V and 0 bases at J, leaving 14 bases unmatched.

The rearrangement links TRBV9 to TRBJ1-4, with no clear D. Per the germline V gene, CDR1 is SGDLS and CDR2 is YYNGEE. The CDR3 totals 15 residues. Trimming cost V 0 bases and J 3 bases, with 9 bases left between them. The CDR3 here is CASSVASSSNEKLFF. The CDR3 nucleotides read TGTGCCAGCAGCGTAGCTAGCAGCTCTAATGAAAAACTGTTTTTT.

This chain connects TRBV14 to TRBJ2-7; D perhaps matches TRBD2 (6 bases). Deletions cut 1 base from V and 5 bases from J, with 15 bases between. CDR3 length equals 15 residues. Germline-derived CDR1 and CDR2 are SGHDN and FVKESK. In nucleotides, the CDR3 is TGTGCCAGCAGCCAAGTCCGTTCTAGGAGGGACGAGCAGTACTTC. It codes for CASSQVRSRRDEQYF.